This TCR beta chain was documented in a study of cytomegalovirus exposure and HLA in healthy donors (dated by TCRdb to the late 2010s). In terms of the full investigation: An earlier analysis of roughly 610 of the donors reported about 280 Gb of sequence data and 100 million to 120 million unique TCR beta sequences obtained from about 200 million T cells. An early release covering roughly 640 HLA-typed donors comprised roughly 300 gigabases of sequencing data and around 85 million unique TCR sequences. Among the roughly 400 genotyped donors, approximately 82% belonged to the genetic ancestry cluster associated with self-reported Caucasian donors. The study aimed to test whether signatures of past pathogen exposure could be identified by cataloging public T cell receptors. Using immunosequencing, the study profiled T cell repertoires from about 620 subjects and related those repertoires to cytomegalovirus serostatus. In addition to the first cohort of approximately 670 subjects, a separate validation cohort of over 90 different subjects was used. High-throughput TCR immunosequencing, statistical association of individual TCRs with disease status, and machine learning were combined to predict cytomegalovirus infection status. A later analysis re-examined previously published TCR beta repertoires from 600 to 700 donors and added high-resolution HLA genotyping to investigate patterns of TCR occurrence. Rather than using new phenotypic data, the later analysis identified candidate immune exposures from TCR beta sequences and from how often those sequences occurred across donors. To decide whether each TCR beta V gene segment behaved as functional or pseudogenic, an earlier analysis of approximately 620 of the donors relied on high-throughput TCR beta sequencing. Alongside the repertoire data, information on donor age, sex, ethnicity and CMV serostatus was compiled. A later genetic analysis used genome-wide SNP genotypes for 398 of the 666 donors, treating that subset as a discovery cohort. Every repertoire in the discovery cohort had been generated on one and the same sequencing platform. HLA typing covered class I and class II loci at four-digit resolution. The number of typed donors differed by locus: roughly 620-640 for A, B, C, DRB1 and DQB1; some 500 for DQA1; over 600 for DPA1; and around 470 for DPB1. Roughly 5 DR-DQ haplotypes were handled as single units for association and clustering, since linkage in the cohort was strong. Among a few hundred genotyped donors of the cohort, an average of around 240,000 unique TCR beta nucleotide sequences were sequenced per donor, around 20% of them non-productive.

Broad study findings and their caveats: A further reported finding was that TCR beta sequences accurately predicted the HLA-A and HLA-B alleles for most subjects in the first cohort. A total of 164 TCR beta chains were listed by the study as associated with cytomegalovirus. Broadly in line with IMGT annotations, most TCR beta V segments showed up in productive rearrangements about 87% or about 30% of the time in an earlier analysis of several hundred of the donors. According to a later analysis, most CMV-associated TCR beta chains appeared to be HLA-restricted, and the HLA associations seemed to be driven largely by CMV exposure. In a later genetic analysis, fewer N-insertions in productive TCRs were reported among donors in an Asian-associated ancestry cluster than the roughly 640-donor mean. Linkage disequilibrium might explain the correlated functional status among segregating V segments, but an unknown experimental factor could not be ruled out. The cohort was sequenced for TCR beta chains only, and without alpha or paired-chain data the features that could be detected were limited. CMV serostatus was the only immune exposure information available for the cohort. Specific HLA alleles were associated with 15,000 to 20,000 TCR beta sequences at a false discovery rate of 0.05 in a later analysis. In a later analysis, the rate of TCR association differed among HLA loci, with DRB1 alleles having the most associated TCRs and HLA-C alleles having the fewest. A few of the identified cytomegalovirus-associated TCR beta chains were confirmed in vitro to be specific for cytomegalovirus antigens. Over 15 rarely observed V segments, including chromosome 9 orphons, were excluded from the earlier analysis of several hundred of the donors because counts were too low. A later analysis found that HLA-associated TCR beta chains were more clonally expanded and had lower generation probabilities than equally common non-associated chains. Strong co-occurrence of HLA alleles, especially DR and DQ, made assigning TCR associations to individual alleles difficult. A later genetic analysis associated a missense DCLRE1C variant with V-gene and J-gene trimming of TCR beta chains, and an independent cohort replicated the association. It was suggested by the authors that the approach could potentially be generalized to other disease states and immunological phenotypes. A later analysis reported that several top co-occurrence clusters appeared linked to parvovirus B19, influenza, CMV and Epstein-Barr virus. Some IMGT-functional V segments, including TRBV6-2 and TRBV6-3, could not be told apart with the 87-base-pair reads, so those segments were excluded. Presence/absence analyses assumed roughly uniform sequencing depth across donors, an assumption that may not hold. Cytomegalovirus status was reported to be diagnosed by the classifier with high specificity and sensitivity in both the original and validation cohorts. Most TCR sequences were seen in very few donors, while some public TCRs were found in many individuals. Because HLA typing was unavailable for some donors at each locus, only the typed subset was used in association tests. A cluster of highly shared sequence variants was judged likely to be a technical artifact of the sequencing pipeline.

The cohort comprised more than 550 healthy bone marrow donors. Cohort members were all nominally healthy when sampled, although unrecorded immune exposures were likely present. The donor was CMV seropositive and belonged to the group of some 290 seropositive cohort members. A peripheral blood sample was provided by each donor, and peripheral blood mononuclear cells were used for TCR beta sequencing. Genomic DNA extraction from the blood cell samples was performed with the Qiagen DNeasy Blood Extraction Kit. Libraries were prepared through the immunoSEQ multiplex PCR assay. For the multiplex PCR, a mixture combining 60 forward primers for TCR Vbeta segments and 13 reverse primers for TCR Jbeta segments was used. A multiplex PCR assay on genomic DNA amplified the CDR3 region of rearranged TCR beta genes. Amplified TCR beta libraries were sequenced as 87-base-pair reads on the Illumina HiSeq System. On the study's bioinformatics: A later analysis tallied roughly 76 million unique TCR beta chains across the 640 or so repertoires, and about 10 million of those chains were shared by two or more donors. To remove PCR and sequencing errors, raw reads were error-corrected and collapsed into unique sequences using a nearest-neighbor algorithm that merged closely related sequences. V, D and J gene segments were assigned by aligning CDR3 sequences to IMGT reference sequences. Each retained sequence needed at least a six-nucleotide match to both a V gene segment and a J gene segment. Rearrangements were classified as productive when the CDR3 lacked stop codons and remained in frame with V and J, and all other rearrangements were classified as non-productive. CDR3 was defined by IMGT convention, running from the second conserved V-encoded cysteine to the conserved J-encoded phenylalanine. Sequences without an unambiguous match to a single V gene segment were excluded from the earlier analysis of about 630 of the donors. In an earlier analysis of about 590 of the donors, a V segment was called functional when productive rearrangements were above 56.7%, and segregating when the standard deviation between donors exceeded 5%. To diagnose cytomegalovirus status from the catalog of TCR beta chain sequences, a statistical classification framework was built. In a later analysis, V and J genes were assigned by comparing TCR nucleotide sequences against IMGT/GENE-DB human TR gene sequences. A later analysis assigned CDR3 sequences and most-parsimonious VDJ recombination scenarios with the TCRdist pipeline. In a later analysis, each TCR beta chain was defined by its CDR3 amino acid sequence together with its V-gene family, and reads lacking a unique V-gene family were excluded. As a way to deal with suspected cross-contamination and a sequencing artifact, a later analysis dropped 592 nucleotide sequences that were highly shared and had low generation probability. In a later analysis, a clonal expansion index for each public chain was calculated from normalized within-repertoire ranks of inferred template counts. Generation probabilities in a later analysis came from a VDJ recombination model fitted to out-of-frame rearrangements, and those results were checked against IGoR. In a later analysis, hypergeometric tests were used to score TCR-TCR, TCR-HLA and TCR-CMV co-occurrence, with a repertoire-size bias correction applied to TCR pairs. False discovery rates were estimated in a later analysis by permuting HLA or CMV assignments 20 times. In a later analysis, co-occurring TCRs were grouped with DBSCAN, and TCRdist sequence similarity was added when clustering was performed within HLA-allele-positive subsets. Co-occurrence clustering excluded repertoires with fewer than 30,000 or more than 120,000 public chains, plus five with anomalous nucleotide sharing. Drawn from immuneACCESS, this table holds only the in-frame rearrangements with V and J called that TCRdb kept. Clones are partly lost; checked studies trace under half to an unresolved V gene and leave the rest unexplained. V, J and clone size reflect that table, while D and trimming were determined from the DNA. For this sample the table gives 150,000 to 200,000 clones, of which approximately 79% were detected only once. The ten largest clones capture over 0.95% of the sample.

Clipping removes 3 bases from V and 7 bases from J, with 7 as the unmatched junction base count. The CDR3 covers 14 residues, taking in both the cysteine and the phenylalanine. Kept here is only the CDR3 DNA, which spans 42 bases and is read in frame from base 1. The CDR1 and CDR2 encoded by the germline V gene (reference sequence) are GTSNPN and SVGIG. Concerning this clone itself: Its cognate antigen has yet to be identified. Per-base qualities were not stored, and no clone one base away is much larger.

This receptor was obtained from a woman aged 45-60 years in good health and CMV-seropositive. The chain links TRBV30 with TRBJ2-2; 8 bases in between match TRBD2. The sample was PBMCs. The encoded CDR3 is CAWRRTSFFGELFF. In nucleotides, the sequence is TGTGCCTGGAGGAGGACTAGCTTTTTCGGGGAGCTGTTTTTT.